Included here is one TCR beta chain sequence, with context. The antigen it binds to is not known. Base qualities were left out, and no much larger clone turns up one base away. The data belong to a study of CD8 T cells in ankylosing spondylitis (dated by TCRdb to the late 2010s). As for the study more broadly: To find TCR variants linked to disease, the study profiled T cell receptor beta repertoires in ankylosing spondylitis patients and healthy donors. The full study cohort comprised some 27 ankylosing spondylitis patients and roughly 100 healthy donors. Peripheral blood was sampled, and synovial fluid was also collected from ankylosing spondylitis patients.

General conclusions and limits of the study: Some motif variants were previously reported in synovial fluid and blood of reactive arthritis patients, suggesting common disease-initiation mechanisms. The disease-linked clones showed a CD8+ phenotype and occurred at relatively low frequencies in peripheral blood. Blood from ankylosing spondylitis patients appeared to be characterized by a TCR beta motif made up of under ten highly homologous amino acid variants. According to the report, matched synovial fluid samples from ankylosing spondylitis patients were significantly enriched for the disease-linked clones.

Sequencing took place on an Illumina HiSeq 2500. Quantitative 5'-RACE with molecular barcodes was used to prepare TCR beta libraries. On the authors' methods: Disease-linked TCR variants were identified with a new computational method built on a probabilistic model of VDJ rearrangement. Using fastp at Q25 and MiXCR, TCRdb reprocessed the public reads and kept productive beta chains. Every CDR3 protein is listed once, alongside the most common genes and DNA of its rows. The V and J calls, along with clone size, are taken from TCRdb and not from the paper's own processing. Across this sample there are hundreds of thousands of distinct CDR3 sequences, with around 21% seen only once. The ten largest clonotypes hold 3% to 4% of the sample. The clonotype comes from a female donor with ankylosing spondylitis or in good health (not recorded which). Sequencing was done on a sample of blood, either unsorted or a sorted T cell fraction (not recorded which).

The CDR3 protein: CASSGGLRSYEQYF. The DNA sequence is given as TGTGCCAGCAGCGGGGGATTACGGTCCTACGAGCAGTACTTC. The rearranged segments are TRBV12-3 or TRBV12-4 and TRBJ2-7; a weak D assignment points to TRBD2 (6 bases agree). The V end loses 6 bases and the J end loses 1 base, and a stretch of 13 bases separates them. The CDR3 starts with the cysteine, ends with the phenylalanine, and has 14 residues. Only the CDR3 DNA is retained, 42 bases long and in frame from the first base.